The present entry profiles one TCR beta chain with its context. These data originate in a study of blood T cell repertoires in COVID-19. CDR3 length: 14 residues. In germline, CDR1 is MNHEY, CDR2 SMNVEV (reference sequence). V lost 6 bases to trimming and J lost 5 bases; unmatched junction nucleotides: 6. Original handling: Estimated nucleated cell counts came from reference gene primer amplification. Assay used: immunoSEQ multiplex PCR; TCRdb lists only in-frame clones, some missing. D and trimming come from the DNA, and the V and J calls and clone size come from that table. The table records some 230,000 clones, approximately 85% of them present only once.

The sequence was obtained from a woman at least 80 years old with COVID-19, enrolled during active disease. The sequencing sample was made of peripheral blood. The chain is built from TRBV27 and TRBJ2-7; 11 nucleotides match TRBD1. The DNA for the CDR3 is TGTGCCAGCAGCCCCCGGACAGGGGGCAACGAGCAGTACTTC. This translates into CASSPRTGGNEQYF.